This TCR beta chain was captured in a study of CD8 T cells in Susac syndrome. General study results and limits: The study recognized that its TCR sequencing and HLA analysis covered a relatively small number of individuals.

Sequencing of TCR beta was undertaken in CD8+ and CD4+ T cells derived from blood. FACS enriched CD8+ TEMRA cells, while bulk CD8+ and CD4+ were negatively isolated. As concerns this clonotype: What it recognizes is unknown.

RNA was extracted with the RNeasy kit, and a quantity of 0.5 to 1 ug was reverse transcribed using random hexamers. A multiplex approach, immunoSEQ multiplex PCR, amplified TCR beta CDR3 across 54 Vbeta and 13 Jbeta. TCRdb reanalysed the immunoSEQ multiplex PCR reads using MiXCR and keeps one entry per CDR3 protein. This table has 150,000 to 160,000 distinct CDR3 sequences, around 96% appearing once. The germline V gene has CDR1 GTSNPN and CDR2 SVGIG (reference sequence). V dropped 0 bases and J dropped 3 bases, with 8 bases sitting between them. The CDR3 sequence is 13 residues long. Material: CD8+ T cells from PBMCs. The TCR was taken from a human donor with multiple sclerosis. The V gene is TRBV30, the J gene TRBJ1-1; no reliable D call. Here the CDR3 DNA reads TGTGCCTGGAGTGTTGGCGGGGACACTGAAGCTTTCTTT. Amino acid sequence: CAWSVGGDTEAFF.